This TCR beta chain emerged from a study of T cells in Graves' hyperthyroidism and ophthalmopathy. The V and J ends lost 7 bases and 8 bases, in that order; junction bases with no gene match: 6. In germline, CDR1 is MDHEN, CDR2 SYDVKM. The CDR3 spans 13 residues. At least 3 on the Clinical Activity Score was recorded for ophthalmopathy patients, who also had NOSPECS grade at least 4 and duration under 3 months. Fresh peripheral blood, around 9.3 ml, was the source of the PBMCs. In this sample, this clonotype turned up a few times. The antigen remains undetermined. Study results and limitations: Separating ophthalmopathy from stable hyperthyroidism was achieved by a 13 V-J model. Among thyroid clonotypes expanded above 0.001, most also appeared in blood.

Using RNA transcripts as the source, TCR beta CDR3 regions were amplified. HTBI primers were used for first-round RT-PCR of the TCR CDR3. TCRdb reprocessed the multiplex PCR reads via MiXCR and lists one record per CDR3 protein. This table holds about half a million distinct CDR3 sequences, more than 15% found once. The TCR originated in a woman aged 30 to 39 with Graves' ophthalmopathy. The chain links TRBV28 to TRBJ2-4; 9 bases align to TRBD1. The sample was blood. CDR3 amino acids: CASIQTGGYIQYF. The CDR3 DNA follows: TGTGCCAGCATCCAGACAGGGGGGTACATTCAGTACTTC. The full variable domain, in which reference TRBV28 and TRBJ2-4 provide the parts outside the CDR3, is DVKVTQSSRYLVKRTGEKVFLECVQDMDHENMFWYRQDPGLGLRLIYFSYDVKMKEKGDIPEGYSVSREKKERFSLILESASTNQTSMYLCASIQTGGYIQYFGAGTRLSVL.